This TCR beta chain was captured by sequencing in a study of blood T cell repertoires in COVID-19. Study-level information: The cDNA or gDNA used as material had been derived from T cells, B-cell-depleted T cells, or PBMCs.

The CDR3 covers 13 residues. Germline loops: CDR1 MGHDK, CDR2 SYGVNS. The junction had 4 bases not matched to a gene; V was cut back by 6 bases and J by 4 bases. How the authors handled the data: Amplification of reference gene primers provided the estimated nucleated cell counts. Sequenced by immunoSEQ multiplex PCR; TCRdb stores in-frame clones only, minus some. V and J calls and clone size follow that table, whereas D and trimming were derived from the DNA. The profile shows roughly 110,000 clones, over 55% of them singletons. This clone was counted a single time. The sequence derives from a human donor with acute or convalescent COVID-19. The donor label of this sample is uncertain. The chain couples TRBV25-1 to TRBJ1-1; 8 bases fit TRBD1. Sample: peripheral blood. The CDR3 loop is CASRRTGGTEAFF. In nucleotides, the CDR3 is TGTGCCAGCAGAAGAACAGGGGGCACTGAAGCTTTCTTT.